This record looks at one T cell receptor beta chain sequence and its context. What it binds is not known. This specimen comes from a study of shared clonotypes between healthy human individuals. Generated by immunoSEQ multiplex PCR, the TCRdb table keeps only in-frame clones and is missing some. The sample lists under 600,000 clones, roughly 98% seen once, with 0.3% in the top ten. The naive CD8 fraction comprised CD45RO-negative cells positively selected for CCR7 and excluded terminally differentiated effector memory CD45RA+ cells. The germline CDR1 and CDR2 sequences are LNHDA and SQIVND (reference sequence). The CDR3 covers 13 residues. V shed 7 bases, J shed 6 bases, and the junction held 4 bases outside the gene matches. The study, taken as a whole, reports: Of the naive CD4 clonotypes, around 4.7% were shared across several donors.

The chain links TRBV19 to TRBJ1-5, with 9 positions matching TRBD1. This clonotype was obtained from a man aged 25-45 years in good health. Sequencing was done on a sample of naive CD8+ T cells sorted from blood. CDR3 in amino acids: CASTETGGQPQHF. In DNA, the CDR3 is TGTGCCAGTACGGAGACAGGGGGTCAGCCCCAGCATTTT.